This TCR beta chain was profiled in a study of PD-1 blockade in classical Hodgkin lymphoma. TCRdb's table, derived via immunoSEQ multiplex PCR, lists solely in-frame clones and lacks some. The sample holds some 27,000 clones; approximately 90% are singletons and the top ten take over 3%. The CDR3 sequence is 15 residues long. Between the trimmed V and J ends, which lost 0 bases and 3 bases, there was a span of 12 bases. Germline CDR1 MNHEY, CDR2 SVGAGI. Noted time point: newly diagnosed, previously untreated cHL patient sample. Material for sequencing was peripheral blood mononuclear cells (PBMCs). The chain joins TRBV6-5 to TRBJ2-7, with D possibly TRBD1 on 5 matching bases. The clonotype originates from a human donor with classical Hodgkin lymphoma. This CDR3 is CASSYSPGHYYEQYF. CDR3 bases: TGTGCCAGCAGTTACTCGCCCGGACACTACTACGAGCAGTACTTC.